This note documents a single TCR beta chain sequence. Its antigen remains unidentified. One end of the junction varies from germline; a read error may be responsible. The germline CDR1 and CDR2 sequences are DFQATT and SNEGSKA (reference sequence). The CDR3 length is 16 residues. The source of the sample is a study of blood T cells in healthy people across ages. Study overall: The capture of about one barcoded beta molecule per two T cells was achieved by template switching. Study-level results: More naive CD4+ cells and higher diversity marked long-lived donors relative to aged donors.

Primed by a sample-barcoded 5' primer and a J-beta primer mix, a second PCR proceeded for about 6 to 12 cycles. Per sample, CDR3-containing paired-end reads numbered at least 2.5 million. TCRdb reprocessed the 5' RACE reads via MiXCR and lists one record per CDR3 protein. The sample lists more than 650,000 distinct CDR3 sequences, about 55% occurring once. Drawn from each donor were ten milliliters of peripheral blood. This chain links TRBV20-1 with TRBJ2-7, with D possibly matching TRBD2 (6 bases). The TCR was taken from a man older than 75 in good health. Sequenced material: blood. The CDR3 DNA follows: TGCAGTGCCAGAACTTCTCCGGGAGTAAGCTCCCACGAGCAGTACTTC. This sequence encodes CSARTSPGVSSHEQYF.